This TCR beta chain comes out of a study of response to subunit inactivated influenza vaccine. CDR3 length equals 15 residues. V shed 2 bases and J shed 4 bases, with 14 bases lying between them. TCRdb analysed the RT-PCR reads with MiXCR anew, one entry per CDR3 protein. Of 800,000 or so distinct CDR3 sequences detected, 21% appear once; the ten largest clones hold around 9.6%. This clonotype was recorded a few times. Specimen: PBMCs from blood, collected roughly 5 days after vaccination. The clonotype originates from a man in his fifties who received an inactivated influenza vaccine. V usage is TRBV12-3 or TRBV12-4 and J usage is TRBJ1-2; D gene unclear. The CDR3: CASSLPSLGSYGYTF. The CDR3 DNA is TGTGCCAGCAGTTTACCCTCCCTGGGGAGCTATGGCTACACCTTC.